This TCR beta chain is drawn from a study of T cell repertoires in cytomegalovirus infection. TCRdb re-called the reads through MiXCR, storing one row per CDR3 protein. The sample lists 650,000 to 900,000 distinct CDR3 sequences; about 31% were seen once. The count of this clonotype is one. Its antigen remains unidentified. Germline trimming cut 1 base from V and 4 bases from J; bases unmatched to any gene: 5. From germline, CDR1 is DFQATT and CDR2 SNEGSKA (reference sequence). This CDR3 has 14 amino acids. Here the sequenced sample was cultured CD8+ T cells from PBMCs, taken from culture after CMV antigen stimulation. This chain links TRBV20-1 with TRBJ2-3; 7 nucleotides align to TRBD2. The TCR originated in a human donor in good health (CMV status not recorded). Some clones in this sample may be carry-over from other donors' samples. CDR3 region: CSARAGGGADTQYF. CDR3 bases: TGCAGTGCTAGAGCTGGGGGGGGGGCAGATACGCAGTATTTT.